The 23 T cell receptor delta chains in this list originate from one sample, sequenced in a study of Vδ1+ human thymocytes. Overall study results and limits: In the thymus, TRG and TRD repertoires looked highly polyclonal with Gaussian CDR3 lengths.

No antigen has been identified for these receptors. Sequences come from RNA converted to cDNA by reverse transcription. Pooled V-gene forward primers with one constant-region reverse primer generated the CDR3 amplicons by multiplex PCR. TCRdb re-called the multiplex PCR reads using CATT. The data show fewer than 30,000 delta-chain clones, more than 6.5% seen once. Sequenced sample: Vdelta1+ gamma-delta thymocytes from the thymus. The subset here: FACS-sorted CD3+ TCRalphabeta- TCRVdelta1+ TCRVdelta2- thymocytes. Source of these receptors: a girl under three years old who had congenital heart surgery.

Points on this clone: A read error may produce the germline difference seen at one junction end. V and J are TRDV2 and TRDJ1; maybe TRDD3 (7 bases). Germline V gene lookup returns CDR1 GEAIGNYY and CDR2 EKD. The CDR3 is made up of 20 amino acids. The CDR3 bases are TGTGCCTGTGACACACTTCCTCTGTACTGGGGCCATCAAAATACCGATAAACTCACCTTT. Its protein is CACDTLPLYWGHQNTDKLTF.

This clone came up a few times. The chain combines TRDV1 with TRDJ1, with no clear D. Germline V CDR1 and CDR2: TSWWSYY, QGS. The CDR3 loop spans 16 amino acids. V shed 6 bases and J shed 5 bases, with 22 bases lying between them. The CDR3 DNA follows: TGTGCTCTTGGTTTTCTCCTGAGTCCGCGCAAAGATAAACTCATCTTT. This encodes CALGFLLSPRKDKLIF.

The J gene is TRDJ1, the V gene TRDV1; TRDD3 matches at 10 bases. CDR3 length: 19 amino acids. Germline CDR1 TSWWSYY, CDR2 QGS. Trimming took 4 bases from V and 3 from J; bases not matched to a gene: 17. The CDR3 nucleotides are TGTGCTCTTGGGGCCAACAACTTTCCTACGACTGGGGGATCCGATAAACTCATCTTT. This codes for CALGANNFPTTGGSDKLIF.

V usage is TRDV1 and J usage is TRDJ1, with 13 bases matching TRDD3. There are 20 residues in the CDR3. Germline assignment: CDR1 TSWWSYY and CDR2 QGS. V was pared by 7 bases and J by 3 bases, with 20 bases of the junction left unmatched. The CDR3 loop reads CALAGSRFVLGDTRADKLIF. CDR3 sequence (DNA): TGTGCTCTTGCGGGTTCACGTTTTGTACTGGGGGATACGAGGGCCGATAAACTCATCTTT.

V and J are TRDV1 and TRDJ1; 10 positions match TRDD3. Germline V gene lookup returns CDR1 TSWWSYY and CDR2 QGS. The CDR3 is made up of 21 amino acids. V was clipped by 2 bases and J by 4 bases; unmatched bases: 22. The DNA for the CDR3 is TGTGCTCTTGGGGAATTTGCTACGACTGGGGGATCCCAATGGATTATCGATAAACTCATCTTT. Residues: CALGEFATTGGSQWIIDKLIF.

This clone has a handful of counts. V and J are TRDV1 and TRDJ1; the D call may be TRDD2 or TRDD3 (6 bases each). V was shortened by 4 bases and J by 5 bases, with 29 bases between the two germline ends. Looked up from germline, CDR1 is TSWWSYY and CDR2 is QGS. CDR3 length equals 19 residues. This chain's CDR3 is CALGVIAILPPTGTDKLIF. CDR3 nucleotide sequence: TGTGCTCTTGGGGTCATTGCCATCCTACCGCCCACTGGGACTGATAAACTCATCTTT.

This clone was seen a few times. In the same sample, other DNA sequences code for this CDR3. The chain couples TRDV1 to TRDJ1; D is ambiguous. In germline, CDR1 is TSWWSYY, CDR2 QGS. Trimming took 5 bases from V and 0 from J, leaving 4 bases between them. The CDR3 sequence is 12 residues long. CDR3 nucleotides: TGTGCTCTTGGGCCTTACACCGATAAACTCATCTTT. Its translation: CALGPYTDKLIF.

The chain carries TRDV1 and TRDJ1; no firm D call. This CDR3 contains 15 residues. Germline V lookup: CDR1 TSWWSYY, CDR2 QGS. Trimming took off 3 bases at V and 0 bases at J, with 11 bases between the two ends. The CDR3 is CALGDTLRYTDKLIF. The DNA of the CDR3 is TGTGCTCTTGGGGACACACTACGGTACACCGATAAACTCATCTTT.

The chain joins TRDV1 to TRDJ1, with 7 bases aligning to TRDD3. V shed 2 bases and J 1 base; nucleotides not matched to a gene: 19. This CDR3 is built from 20 residues. Germline values: CDR1 TSWWSYY, CDR2 QGS. The CDR3 protein is CALGEWAQDWGPRPTDKLIF. In DNA, the CDR3 is TGTGCTCTTGGGGAATGGGCGCAAGACTGGGGCCCCCGGCCCACCGATAAACTCATCTTT.

The chain recombines TRDV1 with TRDJ1; maybe TRDD3 (6 bases). The CDR3 length is 18 residues. Germline V gene lookup returns CDR1 TSWWSYY and CDR2 QGS. V lost 3 bases to trimming and J lost 2 bases, with 22 bases between them. As DNA, the CDR3 is TGTGCTCTTGGGGAGATTCCTCGTGGGGGCCCTCTTACCGATAAACTCATCTTT. Its protein is CALGEIPRGGPLTDKLIF.

The chain has TRDV1 and TRDJ1; TRDD3 matches at 13 bases. There are 18 residues in the CDR3. The ends lost 6 bases at V and 9 bases at J; junction bases unmatched: 19. Looked up from germline, CDR1 is TSWWSYY and CDR2 is QGS. The CDR3: CALGPCNPTTGGYGELIF. The CDR3 DNA is TGTGCTCTTGGCCCTTGTAACCCTACAACTGGGGGATACGGAGAACTCATCTTT.

The rearrangement links TRDV1 to TRDJ1; 10 bases line up with TRDD3. The J gene is absent in TCRdb and was assigned here via DNA matching to germline. This CDR3 region has 22 residues. Germline lookup yields CDR1 TSWWSYY and CDR2 QGS. J lost 5 bases, V lost 2 bases, and 26 bases had no gene match. CDR3 sequence reads: CALGEESFLRPTGGLWADKLIF. CDR3 nucleotides: TGTGCTCTTGGGGAAGAGAGTTTCCTAAGGCCCACTGGGGGATTATGGGCGGATAAACTCATCTTT.

Turning to this clone: The sample carries other DNA sequences with the same CDR3. The V and J genes are TRDV1 and TRDJ1, with D perhaps matching TRDD3 (8 bases). Trimming took 6 bases from V and 6 from J, leaving 26 bases between them. This CDR3 is built from 17 residues. CDR1 and CDR2 from the germline V gene are TSWWSYY and QGS. The CDR3 region has the DNA TGTGCTCTTGGCCCCCCTTCCTCTGGGGGACCGTCTCATAAACTCATCTTT. This encodes CALGPPSSGGPSHKLIF.

The J gene is TRDJ1, the V gene TRDV1; TRDD3 matches 10 bases. From germline, CDR1 is TSWWSYY and CDR2 QGS. The junction had 20 bases not matched to a gene; V was cut back by 4 bases and J by 0 bases. This CDR3 has 21 residues. The CDR3 nucleotides read TGTGCTCTTGGGGCCATGGTCCTACCGTATAACTGGGGGATGTACACCGATAAACTCATCTTT. Residues: CALGAMVLPYNWGMYTDKLIF.

This sequence joins TRDV1 and TRDJ1, with 7 bases lining up with TRDD3. CDR3 length: 19 residues. J gave up 0 bases and V 3 bases, and 16 bases lay outside the gene matches. Per germline, CDR1 TSWWSYY and CDR2 QGS. The CDR3 bases are TGTGCTCTTGGGGAGCTACGACTGGGGACCATCCTTTACACCGATAAACTCATCTTT. Translating it yields CALGELRLGTILYTDKLIF.

This clone was seen a few times. This specimen includes other DNA sequences encoding the same CDR3. This chain uses TRDV1 with TRDJ1, with 7 bases matching TRDD3. The V and J ends lost 0 bases and 2 bases, in that order; junction bases with no gene match: 24. Germline lookup yields CDR1 TSWWSYY and CDR2 QGS. The CDR3 spans 22 residues. CDR3 nucleotide sequence: TGTGCTCTTGGGGAACTAGCGGGACTGGGGATTCCCAGGCGACCCTATACCGATAAACTCATCTTT. Translating gives CALGELAGLGIPRRPYTDKLIF.

This chain joins TRDV1 and TRDJ1; 8 nucleotides align to TRDD3. The CDR3 contains 23 residues. After removal of 2 bases from V and 1 base from J, the junction contained 27 bases not matched to a gene. The germline gives CDR1 TSWWSYY, CDR2 QGS. CDR3 DNA: TGTGCTCTTGGGGAAAGACCCGGCATAGTTCCCTCCGTCCCTTGGGGGATCACCGATAAACTCATCTTT. Translation gives CALGERPGIVPSVPWGITDKLIF.

The table lists this clone with a count of one. No call was made for the V gene; the J gene is TRDJ1; the D call TRDD3 from the table was never checked on the DNA. CDR3 size: 21 residues. CDR3 DNA: TGTGCTCTTGGGCCTGAGCCCCACCTTCGGTGGGGGATACGAGCGAGCGATAAACTCATCTTT. Its translation is CALGPEPHLRWGIRASDKLIF.

V gene TRDV1 combines with J gene TRDJ1, with D hard to call. The CDR3 sequence is 13 residues long. Germline CDR1 and CDR2: TSWWSYY and QGS. V was trimmed by 8 bases and J by 1 base, leaving 11 bases between them. The CDR3 DNA reads TGTGCTCTTCTAATTCCCCTCACCGATAAACTCATCTTT. Protein sequence: CALLIPLTDKLIF.

This clone turned up a few times. The chain recombines TRDV1 with TRDJ1; TRDD3 matches at 9 bases. With 2 bases clipped from V and 4 bases from J, the junction kept 17 bases outside the gene matches. The CDR3 is 19 residues long. CDR1 is TSWWSYY and CDR2 is QGS in the germline V gene. The CDR3 bases are TGTGCTCTTGGGGAAACGCCCCCCGTGGGGGATAAGGTGGGCGATAAACTCATCTTT. Translating gives CALGETPPVGDKVGDKLIF.

This rearrangement joins TRDV1 to TRDJ1, with TRDD2 as a possible D gene (8 bases). The CDR3 loop spans 20 amino acids. V lost 1 base to trimming and J lost 3 bases, with 27 bases between them. Germline lookup yields CDR1 TSWWSYY and CDR2 QGS. The CDR3 DNA reads TGTGCTCTTGGGGAACCTTGCCTTCCTAATGAGAGGGGGATTCCCGATAAACTCATCTTT. Its protein product is CALGEPCLPNERGIPDKLIF.

The sample holds a few counts of this clone. The chain combines TRDV1 with TRDJ1; D gene unclear. Germline V gene data show CDR1 as TSWWSYY and CDR2 as QGS. This CDR3 region has 17 residues. V shed 1 base and J shed 0 bases, with 15 bases lying between them. The CDR3 DNA follows: TGTGCTCTTGGGGAACACTATATTTGGTCGTACACCGATAAACTCATCTTT. It is translated as CALGEHYIWSYTDKLIF.

This clone was picked up a small number of times. V gene TRDV1 combines with J gene TRDJ1, with TRDD3 identical over 13 bases. The CDR3 runs to 22 residues. The V and J ends lost 3 bases and 7 bases, in that order; junction bases with no gene match: 26. Germline CDR1 is TSWWSYY and CDR2 is QGS. This chain's CDR3 is CALGDPPPTPLLGDTWGGKLIF. For the CDR3, the DNA is TGTGCTCTTGGGGACCCACCTCCTACCCCTCTACTGGGGGATACGTGGGGTGGTAAACTCATCTTT.